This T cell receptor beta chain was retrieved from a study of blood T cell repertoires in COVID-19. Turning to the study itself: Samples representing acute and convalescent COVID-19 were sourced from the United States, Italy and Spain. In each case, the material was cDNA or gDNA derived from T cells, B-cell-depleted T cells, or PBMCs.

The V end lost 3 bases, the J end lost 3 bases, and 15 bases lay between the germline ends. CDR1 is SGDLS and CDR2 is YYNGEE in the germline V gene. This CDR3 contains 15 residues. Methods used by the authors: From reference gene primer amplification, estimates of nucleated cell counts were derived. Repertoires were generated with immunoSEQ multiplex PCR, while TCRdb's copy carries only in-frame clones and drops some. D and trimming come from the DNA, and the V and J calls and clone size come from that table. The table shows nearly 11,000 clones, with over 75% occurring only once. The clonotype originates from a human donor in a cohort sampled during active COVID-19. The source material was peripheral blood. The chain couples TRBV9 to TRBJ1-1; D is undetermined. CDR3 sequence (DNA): TGTGCCAGCAGCGCAGACAACGGGAGGGACACTGAAGCTTTCTTT. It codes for CASSADNGRDTEAFF.